Listed here are 16 T cell receptor beta chains from one sample, sequenced in a study of T cell responses to AZD1222 COVID-19 vaccine. Sequencing used immunoSEQ multiplex PCR; TCRdb keeps in-frame clones, though not all of them. Here the sample spans roughly 120,000 clones, roughly 92% being singletons. The sequencing used peripheral blood, collected 28 days after the second AZD1222 dose. These receptors originate from an adult who received the AZD1222 COVID-19 vaccine.

J is TRBJ2-2 and V is TRBV7-8; D is ambiguous. The V end lost 7 bases, the J end lost 9 bases, and 24 bases lay between the germline ends. The CDR3 totals 16 residues. Germline CDR1 SGHVS, CDR2 FQNEAQ. The CDR3 spells CASNSADKGRAWELFF. In DNA form, the CDR3 reads TGTGCCAGCAACTCTGCCGACAAGGGAAGGGCTTGGGAGCTGTTTTTT.

The V call is TRBV7-2, the J call TRBJ2-7; D not resolved. Trimming removed 2 bases at V and 3 bases at J, with 5 bases between. The CDR3 length is 12 residues. From germline, CDR1 is SGHTA and CDR2 FQGNSA. CDR3 residues: CASSLISYEQYF. CDR3 nucleotides: TGTGCCAGCAGCTTAATTAGCTACGAGCAGTACTTC.

The chain carries TRBV28 and TRBJ2-2, with 9 bases identical to TRBD1. Germline trimming cut 6 bases from V and 6 bases from J; bases unmatched to any gene: 11. Germline CDR1 reads MDHEN; CDR2 reads SYDVKM. The length of the CDR3 is 16 residues. The CDR3 is CASRAPGQGVAGELFF. The CDR3 nucleotides are TGTGCCAGCAGGGCTCCGGGACAGGGTGTCGCCGGGGAGCTGTTTTTT.

This chain connects TRBV6-1 to TRBJ2-3; TRBD2 agrees at 7 bases. The V segment lost 2 bases and the J segment 6 bases; nucleotides outside the gene matches: 2. Germline loops: CDR1 MNHNS, CDR2 SASEGT. The CDR3 spans 13 residues. CDR3: CASSERAGDTQYF. The CDR3 DNA is TGTGCCAGCAGTGAACGAGCGGGGGATACGCAGTATTTT.

This rearrangement joins TRBV5-1 to TRBJ2-5, with TRBD1 identical over 8 bases. With V trimmed by 3 bases and J by 3 bases, 7 bases remained unmatched. In germline, CDR1 is SGHRS, CDR2 YFSETQ. The CDR3 is made up of 15 amino acids. The chain's CDR3 is CASSWGQASKETQYF. CDR3 DNA sequence: TGCGCCAGCAGCTGGGGACAGGCATCAAAAGAGACCCAGTACTTC.

This rearrangement joins TRBV7-6 to TRBJ2-7; 8 bases align to TRBD2. The V segment lost 1 base and the J segment 6 bases; nucleotides outside the gene matches: 5. The CDR3 consists of 14 residues. The germline CDR1 and CDR2 sequences are SGHVS and FNYEAQ. This CDR3 is CASSLGREVSEQYF. The CDR3 coding sequence is TGTGCCAGCAGCTTAGGGCGGGAGGTTAGCGAGCAGTACTTC.

J is TRBJ2-7 and V is TRBV13, with D unresolved. From germline, CDR1 is PRHDT and CDR2 FYEKMQ (reference sequence). Trimming stripped 0 bases from V and 4 bases from J, with 10 bases between. This CDR3 region has 14 residues. The chain's CDR3 is CASSLGQLVYEQYF. As DNA, the CDR3 is TGTGCCAGCAGCTTAGGACAGTTAGTTTACGAGCAGTACTTC.

The genes are TRBV27 and TRBJ2-1; TRBD2 agrees at 9 bases. Germline CDR1 and CDR2: MNHEY and SMNVEV (reference sequence). V lost 2 bases, J lost 4 bases, and 3 bases stayed unmatched. CDR3 length equals 15 residues. The CDR3 reads CASSLGRGGYNEQFF. CDR3 bases: TGTGCCAGCAGTTTAGGGCGGGGGGGTTACAATGAGCAGTTCTTC.

This sequence joins TRBV5-4 and TRBJ2-1; 13 positions agree with TRBD2. The J segment lost 4 bases and the V segment lost 5 bases, leaving 0 bases of the junction unmatched. CDR1 is SGHNT and CDR2 is YYREEE in the germline V gene (reference sequence). This CDR3 is built from 14 residues. The CDR3 is CASRTSGRYNEQFF. CDR3 nucleotides: TGTGCCAGCAGGACTAGCGGGAGGTACAATGAGCAGTTCTTC.

This rearrangement joins TRBV28 to TRBJ2-2; possible D gene TRBD2, 5 bases. The CDR3 sequence is 16 residues long. Trimming stripped 6 bases from V and 4 bases from J, with 18 bases between. CDR1 and CDR2 from the germline V gene are MDHEN and SYDVKM. CDR3 DNA sequence: TGTGCCAGCAGCGCCCTGACTATACTGCGCACCGGGGAGCTGTTTTTT. Protein sequence: CASSALTILRTGELFF.

The chain couples TRBV27 to TRBJ2-1; 8 bases line up with TRBD2. V lost 6 bases to trimming and J lost 5 bases; unmatched junction nucleotides: 12. This CDR3 has 16 amino acids. Germline values: CDR1 MNHEY, CDR2 SMNVEV (reference sequence). The CDR3 sequence is CASSIRGGLGDNEQFF. The CDR3 DNA reads TGTGCCAGCAGCATACGTGGGGGACTAGGGGACAATGAGCAGTTCTTC.

V usage is TRBV2 and J usage is TRBJ2-1, with D perhaps TRBD2 (6 bases). Germline CDR1 SNHLY, CDR2 FYNNEI. The CDR3 consists of 15 residues. V lost 7 bases to trimming and J lost 5 bases, with 18 bases between them. DNA of the CDR3: TGTGCCAGCACCCCCTGGGGGGAACTTGACAATGAGCAGTTCTTC. Its translation is CASTPWGELDNEQFF.

The chain couples TRBV28 to TRBJ2-3; 9 nucleotides line up with TRBD1. Looked up from germline, CDR1 is MDHEN and CDR2 is SYDVKM. Trimming cost V 7 bases and J 4 bases; bases outside gene matches: 9. The CDR3 is 15 amino acids. The CDR3 DNA follows: TGTGCCAGCACCACAGGTGGGACAGGGTCAGATACGCAGTATTTT. Protein: CASTTGGTGSDTQYF.

This clone was detected a few times. The V gene is TRBV2, the J gene TRBJ1-5; a weak D match, TRBD1 (5 bases). V was pared by 9 bases and J by 5 bases, with 14 bases between. This CDR3 is 13 amino acids long. Germline V lookup: CDR1 SNHLY, CDR2 FYNNEI. CDR3 in amino acids: CASKTRGHQPQHF. DNA for the CDR3: TGTGCCAGTAAGACCCGGGGACATCAGCCCCAGCATTTT.

The rearrangement joins TRBV18 to TRBJ2-3; D may match TRBD1 or TRBD2 (5 bases each). Per the germline V gene, CDR1 is KGHSH and CDR2 is LQKENI. V lost 2 bases and J lost 0, with 12 bases in between. This CDR3 comprises 16 residues. The CDR3 loop reads CASSPTGTESTDTQYF. The CDR3 DNA reads TGTGCCAGCTCACCAACCGGGACGGAAAGCACAGATACGCAGTATTTT.

The chain carries TRBV27 and TRBJ2-2; perhaps TRBD1 as D (6 bases). V lost 5 bases, J lost 7 bases, and 11 bases lay in between. Germline V CDR1 and CDR2: MNHEY, SMNVEV (reference sequence). The CDR3 loop spans 13 amino acids. CDR3 amino acids: CASSTGTLGELFF. Here the CDR3 DNA reads TGTGCCAGCAGTACAGGGACGCTCGGGGAGCTGTTTTTT.